A single sample gave rise to the 22 T cell receptor beta chains below, sequenced in a study of cytomegalovirus exposure and HLA in healthy donors. Profiling relied on immunoSEQ multiplex PCR, and the TCRdb table lists in-frame clones only, not all of them. The data hold approximately 120,000 clones, with around nine tenths observed a single time. The sample comprised PBMCs. Receptor source: a woman aged 18-30 years in good health and CMV-seronegative.

This sequence joins TRBV6-1 and TRBJ1-1, with TRBD1 identical over 8 bases. Germline V CDR1 and CDR2: MNHNS, SASEGT. The CDR3 is 12 residues long. Trimming cost V 10 bases and J 11 bases; bases outside gene matches: 12. CDR3 amino acids: CATVTGGLGAFF. CDR3 bases: TGTGCCACCGTCACAGGGGGTCTAGGGGCTTTCTTT.

V gene TRBV14 combines with J gene TRBJ2-1; tentatively, D is TRBD2 (5 bases). This CDR3 contains 15 residues. The V and J ends lost 2 bases and 4 bases respectively, with 12 bases between them. Germline values: CDR1 SGHDN, CDR2 FVKESK. CDR3 in amino acids: CASSQRVASYNEQFF. CDR3 nucleotides: TGTGCCAGCAGCCAACGGGTAGCGTCATACAATGAGCAGTTCTTC.

This chain links TRBV25-1 with TRBJ2-7; maybe TRBD1 (6 bases). In germline, CDR1 is MGHDK, CDR2 SYGVNS. Trimming removed 4 bases from V and 0 bases from J, with 10 bases in between. The CDR3 spans 14 residues. CDR3 DNA: TGTGCCAGCAGTGGGACAGTCAGCTCCTACGAGCAGTACTTC. As protein: CASSGTVSSYEQYF.

This clone was detected only once. The chain links TRBV5-1 to TRBJ1-1, with D perhaps matching TRBD1 (6 bases). The V end lost 4 bases, the J end lost 1 base, and 14 bases lay between the germline ends. Germline CDR1 reads SGHRS; CDR2 reads YFSETQ. CDR3 length: 15 amino acids. The CDR3 reads CASSPRQGWNTEAFF. The CDR3 DNA is TGCGCCAGCAGCCCGCGCCAGGGGTGGAACACTGAAGCTTTCTTT.

The genes are TRBV7-8 and TRBJ2-5, with TRBD2 identical over 9 bases. Germline CDR1 is SGHVS and CDR2 is FQNEAQ. The length of the CDR3 is 14 residues. The V gene end was trimmed by 5 bases and the J gene end by 5 bases; junction bases not matched to a gene: 6. In nucleotides, the CDR3 is TGTGCCAGCAGCAGCAACAGCGGGGGGGAGACCCAGTACTTC. Its translation: CASSSNSGGETQYF. Full variable domain (rest looked up from reference TRBV7-8 and TRBJ2-5): GAGVSQSPRYKVAKRGQDVALRCDPISGHVSLFWYQQALGQGPEFLTYFQNEAQLDKSGLPSDRFFAERPEGSVSTLKIQRTQQEDSAVYLCASSSNSGGETQYFGPGTRLLVL.

The V call is TRBV27, the J call TRBJ2-3, with 8 nucleotides matching TRBD1. Germline CDR1 and CDR2: MNHEY and SMNVEV (reference sequence). V dropped 2 bases and J dropped 2; count of bases not matched to a gene: 12. The CDR3 has 18 residues. Here the CDR3 reads CASSLRSTGRGLTDTQYF. The CDR3 DNA follows: TGTGCCAGCAGTTTACGTTCCACGGGCAGGGGGCTCACAGATACGCAGTATTTT.

The chain links TRBV9 to TRBJ2-5; D remains unclear. The ends were cut back, 0 bases at V and 3 bases at J, with 9 bases in the middle. Germline values: CDR1 SGDLS, CDR2 YYNGEE. The CDR3 sequence is 14 residues long. The CDR3 reads CASSVAGSKETQYF. CDR3 DNA: TGTGCCAGCAGCGTAGCGGGTAGTAAAGAGACCCAGTACTTC.

The gene calls are TRBV7-2 and TRBJ2-7; 11 bases are shared with TRBD2. This CDR3 region has 15 residues. V dropped 5 bases and J dropped 4; count of bases not matched to a gene: 7. The germline gives CDR1 SGHTA, CDR2 FQGNSA. The CDR3 here is CASSPGLAVVYEQYF. The CDR3 DNA is TGTGCCAGCAGCCCGGGACTAGCGGTTGTTTACGAGCAGTACTTC. Complete variable domain (other parts from reference TRBV7-2 and TRBJ2-7): GAGVSQSPSNKVTEKGKDVELRCDPISGHTALYWYRQSLGQGLEFLIYFQGNSAPDKSGLPSDRFSAERTGGSVSTLTIQRTQQEDSAVYLCASSPGLAVVYEQYFGPGTRLTVT.

The chain is built from TRBV27 and TRBJ2-1; 8 nucleotides line up with TRBD1. Trimming removed 4 bases from V and 7 bases from J; junction bases left unmatched: 9. The CDR3 sequence is 15 residues long. Per the germline V gene, CDR1 is MNHEY and CDR2 is SMNVEV (reference sequence). The CDR3 loop is CASSSPGGTGNEQFF. The CDR3, as DNA: TGTGCCAGCAGTTCCCCAGGGGGCACTGGAAATGAGCAGTTCTTC.

This rearrangement joins TRBV7-9 to TRBJ2-3; TRBD2 agrees at 14 bases. The CDR3 sequence is 16 residues long. Per the germline V gene, CDR1 is SEHNR and CDR2 is FQNEAQ (reference sequence). Trimming took 1 base from V and 5 from J; bases not matched to a gene: 2. Written as DNA, the CDR3 is TGTGCCAGCAGCTTAGGTGGACTAGCGGGGGGAGATACGCAGTATTTT. This gives the protein CASSLGGLAGGDTQYF.

This chain joins TRBV13 and TRBJ2-7; 8 nucleotides match TRBD1. Germline V gene sequence: CDR1 PRHDT, CDR2 FYEKMQ (reference sequence). V lost 6 bases, J lost 3 bases, and 7 bases stayed unmatched. The CDR3 has 14 amino acids. This CDR3 is CASRPMTGDYEQYF. The CDR3 nucleotides read TGTGCCAGCAGACCAATGACAGGGGACTACGAGCAGTACTTC.

This clone is deemed medium-sized (0.01 to 0.1%). The chain has TRBV9 and TRBJ2-1; 9 nucleotides align to TRBD2. The V and J ends lost 4 bases and 3 bases, in that order; junction bases with no gene match: 14. Germline-derived CDR1 and CDR2 are SGDLS and YYNGEE. This CDR3 comprises 18 residues. DNA for the CDR3: TGTGCCAGCAGCCACGCTACAGCGGGAGGCCTCAGCTACAATGAGCAGTTCTTC. This encodes CASSHATAGGLSYNEQFF.

The chain joins TRBV9 to TRBJ2-7, with TRBD1 matching over 9 bases. The CDR3 is made up of 15 amino acids. CDR1 is SGDLS, CDR2 YYNGEE, per germline. With 4 bases clipped from V and 2 bases from J, the junction kept 7 bases outside the gene matches. As DNA, the CDR3 is TGTGCCAGCAGCCAGGGACAGGGAGTGACCTACGAGCAGTACTTC. Its protein is CASSQGQGVTYEQYF.

The CDR3 protein is CASLSRGSYEQYF. The CDR3, as DNA: TGTGCTAGTTTAAGTCGGGGTTCCTACGAGCAGTACTTC. This chain links TRBV12-5 with TRBJ2-7, with D maybe TRBD2 (5 bases). Trimming pared 8 bases from V and 1 base from J, leaving 12 bases between. This CDR3 spans 13 amino acids. Germline V lookup: CDR1 LGHNT, CDR2 FRNRAP. The full variable domain, in which reference TRBV12-5 and TRBJ2-7 provide the parts outside the CDR3, is DARVTQTPRHKVTEMGQEVTMRCQPILGHNTVFWYRQTMMQGLELLAYFRNRAPLDDSGMPKDRFSAEMPDATLATLKIQPSEPRDSAVYFCASLSRGSYEQYFGPGTRLTVT.

By sample fraction, this clone is medium-sized. The rearrangement links TRBV7-9 to TRBJ2-7, with 7 bases that match TRBD2. The V segment lost 0 bases and the J segment 5 bases; nucleotides outside the gene matches: 4. The CDR3 spans 14 residues. Germline V lookup: CDR1 SEHNR, CDR2 FQNEAQ (reference sequence). The CDR3 protein is CASSLAASGDEQYF. The DNA for the CDR3 is TGTGCCAGCAGCTTAGCGGCTAGCGGTGACGAGCAGTACTTC.

V gene TRBV6-5 combines with J gene TRBJ2-2; 8 nucleotides line up with TRBD1. Germline CDR1 MNHEY, CDR2 SVGAGI. The CDR3 runs to 14 residues. Germline trimming cut 7 bases from V and 6 bases from J; bases unmatched to any gene: 7. The chain's CDR3 is CASTGQGRPGELFF. The DNA for the CDR3 is TGTGCCAGCACAGGACAGGGTCGTCCCGGGGAGCTGTTTTTT.

This sequence joins TRBV10-3 and TRBJ2-2; 10 positions agree with TRBD2. The V and J ends lost 0 bases and 3 bases, in that order; junction bases with no gene match: 7. The CDR3 runs to 18 residues. Germline loops: CDR1 ENHRY, CDR2 SYGVKD. This CDR3 is CAISESGEREGDTGELFF. The CDR3 DNA reads as TGTGCCATCAGTGAGTCTGGCGAGCGGGAGGGAGACACCGGGGAGCTGTTTTTT.

The chain combines TRBV19 with TRBJ2-7, with 9 nucleotides matching TRBD1. The germline V gene encodes CDR1 LNHDA and CDR2 SQIVND (reference sequence). Losses at the gene ends were 7 bases for V and 12 bases for J; bases not matched to a gene: 13. The CDR3 loop spans 13 amino acids. The CDR3 protein is CASTDRGRILWYF. The DNA for the CDR3 is TGTGCCAGTACGGACAGGGGAAGGATTCTATGGTACTTC.

The chain couples TRBV11-2 to TRBJ2-5, with 7 bases matching TRBD1. Per the germline V gene, CDR1 is SGHAT and CDR2 is FQNNGV. This CDR3 is 16 amino acids long. V was clipped by 5 bases and J by 1 base; unmatched bases: 10. The CDR3 sequence: CASSPSTGQRQETQYF. CDR3 DNA sequence: TGTGCCAGCAGCCCTTCGACGGGACAGCGCCAAGAGACCCAGTACTTC. Complete variable domain (other parts from reference TRBV11-2 and TRBJ2-5): EAGVAQSPRYKIIEKRQSVAFWCNPISGHATLYWYQQILGQGPKLLIQFQNNGVVDDSQLPKDRFSAERLKGVDSTLKIQPAKLEDSAVYLCASSPSTGQRQETQYFGPGTRLLVL.

This chain joins TRBV28 and TRBJ2-7, with TRBD2 matching over 8 bases. V trimming: 1 base; J trimming: 5 bases; junction bases outside the gene matches: 16. The CDR3 covers 18 residues. Germline V lookup: CDR1 MDHEN, CDR2 SYDVKM. The CDR3 loop reads CASSLYGIGSGSRHEQYF. In DNA, the CDR3 is TGTGCCAGCAGTTTATATGGGATCGGGAGCGGGAGTAGACACGAGCAGTACTTC.

The V gene is TRBV4-1, the J gene TRBJ2-1; 13 bases agree with TRBD2. Germline V gene data show CDR1 as MGHRA and CDR2 as YSYEKL. The V segment lost 6 bases and the J segment 5 bases; nucleotides outside the gene matches: 10. CDR3 size: 17 residues. The CDR3 here is CASREPTSGGANNEQFF. The CDR3 bases are TGCGCCAGCAGAGAGCCAACTAGCGGGGGGGCCAACAATGAGCAGTTCTTC.

V usage is TRBV30 and J usage is TRBJ1-6; 7 nucleotides line up with TRBD1. After removal of 1 base from V and 0 bases from J, the junction contained 6 bases not matched to a gene. The CDR3 is 17 residues long. Germline V gives CDR1 GTSNPN, CDR2 SVGIG (reference sequence). Here the CDR3 DNA reads TGTGCCTGGAGTGAGGGACAGCCAAGCTCCTATAATTCACCCCTCCACTTT. Translating it yields CAWSEGQPSSYNSPLHF.